In its sample, the clone carrying this T cell receptor beta chain was seen once. The sample originates from a study of shared clonotypes between healthy human individuals. Assay: immunoSEQ multiplex PCR; the TCRdb copy retains only in-frame clones and omits some. The sample shows fewer than 1.6 million clones, 98% of them seen only once. The clonotype comes from a man younger than 40 in good health. Material: naive CD4+ T cells sorted from blood. Subset noted: CD45RA+ positively selected.

The CDR3 is CASSKSTDTQYF. The DNA for the CDR3 is TGTGCCAGCAGCAAAAGCACAGATACGCAGTATTTT. The rearrangement joins TRBV11-2 to TRBJ2-3; unclear D gene. The V gene's germline CDR1 is SGHAT and CDR2 FQNNGV. The length of the CDR3 is 12 residues. V lost 5 bases to trimming and J lost 0 bases, with 3 bases between them.